This T cell receptor (beta chain) is drawn from a study of T cell responses to AZD1222 COVID-19 vaccine. TCRdb's copy holds only in-frame clones and misses some; the assay was immunoSEQ multiplex PCR. The sample contains 130,000 to 150,000 clones, around 83% of which appear only once. Study outcomes and limitations: CD4 TCRs covered the whole spike, strongest at regions 160-218 and 743-854.

As regards this clone: Its antigen is unidentified.

The clonotype comes from an adult who received the AZD1222 COVID-19 vaccine. The sample in question was peripheral blood, obtained 28 days after the second AZD1222 dose.

CDR3 residues: CASSLRGGGQGEAFF. CDR3 bases: TGTGCCAGCAGCTTAAGGGGGGGCGGGCAAGGTGAAGCTTTCTTT. The genes are TRBV11-2 and TRBJ1-1, with a possible D match to TRBD1 (6 bases). Germline lookup yields CDR1 SGHAT and CDR2 FQNNGV. The CDR3 loop spans 15 amino acids. Trimming left V 2 bases short and J 7 bases short, with 17 bases between.